A selection of T cell receptor beta chains follows, all from one sample in a study of blood T cell repertoires in COVID-19. The table came from immunoSEQ multiplex PCR; TCRdb's copy has only in-frame clones and leaves some out. The sample lists almost 500,000 clones; 88% were seen once. What was sequenced was PBMCs or T cells enriched from blood (not recorded which). The receptor source for this set is a woman aged 55-69 years who had recovered from COVID-19. Each CDR3 is given without its conserved first and last residue.

CDR3 length	V gene	J gene	CDR3 protein
16	TRBV21-1	TRBJ1-5	ASSKVVNDADSNQPQH
15	TRBV24-1	TRBJ2-3	ATSDPLDPTGTDTQY
13	TRBV10-2	TRBJ2-7	ASSNLAGGKSEQY
13	TRBV6-5	TRBJ1-5	ASSSRGTANQPQH
14	TRBV10-3	TRBJ2-5	AISDRLAGDQETQY
12	TRBV5-1	TRBJ1-1	ASSHGQGTTEAF
11	TRBV24-1	TRBJ1-4	ATSDSWTGAMF
12	TRBV3-1/TRBV3-2	TRBJ1-4	ASSLRGANEKLF
15	TRBV24-1	TRBJ2-3	ATSDPRRGSTTDTQY
12	TRBV7-9	TRBJ1-1	ASSRATQGAEAF
10	TRBV5-4	TRBJ1-1	ASSLANTEAF
16	TRBV30	TRBJ1-1	AWSVSSGYLARNTEAF
10	TRBV9	TRBJ1-2	ASSVASYGYT
12	TRBV5-8	TRBJ1-1	ASSLAGGKTEAF
9	TRBV2	TRBJ2-3	ASRDRYTQY
11	TRBV25-1	TRBJ1-2	ASSENFQDGYT
10	TRBV12-3/TRBV12-4	TRBJ2-1	ASSFGTASSF
13	TRBV30	TRBJ2-1	AWGGPGLADNEQF
10	TRBV19	TRBJ1-5	ASRGRDQPQH
11	TRBV27	TRBJ2-3	ASSPPAFSTQY
12	TRBV11-3	TRBJ1-4	ASSSQTTNEKLF
13	TRBV20-1	TRBJ2-3	SASGSGGRLGGQY
12	TRBV29-1	TRBJ1-1	SVLKTTGVTEAF
13	TRBV5-1	TRBJ2-7	ASSPRTSEDYEQY
12	TRBV29-1	TRBJ1-1	SVWAPQQGDEAF
15	TRBV7-2	TRBJ2-2	ASSSRPQGANTGELF
12	TRBV28	TRBJ1-4	ASRTYIANEKLF
14	TRBV5-1	TRBJ1-1	ASSSGTGGKNTEAF
12	TRBV6-5	TRBJ2-4	ASSHTRDRNIQY
12	TRBV30	TRBJ2-1	AWSPGATYNEQF
12	TRBV18	TRBJ2-5	ASSPGLVSETQY
13	TRBV30	TRBJ1-6	AWSLEGTGTSPLH
11	TRBV24-1	TRBJ1-6	ATSGGDRSPLH
13	TRBV29-1	TRBJ2-3	SVEGGLVPHDTQY
12	TRBV2	TRBJ1-1	ASSGGVVDTEAF
13	TRBV15	TRBJ1-1	ATSRGGQVNTEAF
11	TRBV29-1	TRBJ2-5	SGGDRTRETQY
14	TRBV24-1	TRBJ1-1	ATSDGTGDSRTEAF
12	TRBV19	TRBJ2-4	ASSGRGSKNIQY
15	TRBV27	TRBJ2-1	ASSFLLDTSSYNEQF